This TCR beta chain was recovered during a study of monozygotic twins with inflammatory bowel disease. UMIs were attached via template switching, each with a 6-nucleotide sample barcode. TCRdb reprocessed the 5' RACE reads and stores each CDR3 protein as one record, lacking DNA. In all, the sample yields about 160,000 distinct CDR3 sequences. Regarding the study as a whole: Whereas healthy co-twins had higher TCRbeta diversity (inverse Simpson), IBD patients had lower diversity.

Comments on this clonotype: What it recognizes is unknown.

The CDR3 runs to 16 residues. Looked up from germline, CDR1 is LNHDA and CDR2 is SQIVND (reference sequence). The rearrangement links TRBV19 to TRBJ2-1; TCRdb reports TRBD2, a call that lacks DNA to check it against. Sequencing used blood. This receptor was identified in a human donor with ulcerative colitis or Crohn's disease, or a healthy co-twin of an affected twin (not recorded which). CDR3 sequence reads: CASRRTSGGSYNEQFF.